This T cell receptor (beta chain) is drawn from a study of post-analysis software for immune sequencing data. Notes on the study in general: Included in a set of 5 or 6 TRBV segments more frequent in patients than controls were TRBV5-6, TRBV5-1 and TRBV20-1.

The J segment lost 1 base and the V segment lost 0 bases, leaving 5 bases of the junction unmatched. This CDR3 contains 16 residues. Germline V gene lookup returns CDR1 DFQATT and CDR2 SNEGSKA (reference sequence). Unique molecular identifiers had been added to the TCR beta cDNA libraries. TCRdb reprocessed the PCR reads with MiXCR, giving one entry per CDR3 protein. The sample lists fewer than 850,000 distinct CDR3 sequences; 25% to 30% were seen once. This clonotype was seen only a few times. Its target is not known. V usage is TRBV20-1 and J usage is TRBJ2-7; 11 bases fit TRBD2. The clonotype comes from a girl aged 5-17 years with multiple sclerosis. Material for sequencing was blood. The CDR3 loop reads CSARDLPSGRSYEQYF. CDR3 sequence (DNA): TGCAGTGCTAGAGACCTCCCTAGCGGGAGGTCCTACGAGCAGTACTTC.